The sample holds many counts of the clone carrying this T cell receptor beta chain. Its antigen is not identified. TCRdb re-derived calls from the 5' RACE reads in MiXCR, one entry per CDR3 protein. Among around 100,000 distinct CDR3 sequences listed, less than 6.5% were seen once. The sample originates from a study of identical twins. The V gene end was trimmed by 8 bases and the J gene end by 6 bases; junction bases not matched to a gene: 7. Germline CDR1 and CDR2: LGHDT and YNNKEL (reference sequence). The CDR3 is 14 residues long. General study results and limits: The models systematically underestimated how much out-of-frame TCR alpha was shared in monozygotic twins.

The receptor was derived from a woman between 50 and 59 years old in good health. The chain has TRBV3-1 and TRBJ2-1; 10 bases map to TRBD1. The specimen was memory T cells sorted from blood. CDR3 protein: CASGGQGYGNEQFF. CDR3 DNA: TGTGCCAGCGGGGGACAGGGGTACGGCAATGAGCAGTTCTTC.